This TCR beta chain was observed in a study of T cells in Graves' hyperthyroidism and ophthalmopathy. Whole-study findings and limits: Most clonotypes that expanded in the thyroid above 0.001 also showed up in blood.

Uncontrolled infection, other autoimmune disease, pregnancy or lactation barred patients from enrollment. This CDR3 comprises 19 residues. V lost 6 bases to trimming and J lost 0 bases; unmatched junction nucleotides: 14. Template material for amplifying TCR beta CDR3 regions consisted of RNA transcripts. First-round RT-PCR with HTBI primers amplified the TCR CDR3 region. MiXCR was run by TCRdb on the multiplex PCR reads, yielding one entry per CDR3 protein. Among roughly 380,000 distinct CDR3 sequences, about 14% were seen once, and the ten largest hold more than 9.5%. This clonotype has a count of ten or more. Its antigen is undetermined.

The receptor comes from a woman aged 55 to 70 with Graves' hyperthyroidism. V is TRBV12-3 or TRBV12-4 and J is TRBJ1-5, with TRBD1 matching 10 bases. The sequencing input was blood. The CDR3 reads CASSPGTGATMYSNQPQHF. CDR3 DNA: TGTGCCAGCAGCCCCGGGACAGGGGCCACGATGTATAGCAATCAGCCCCAGCATTTT.